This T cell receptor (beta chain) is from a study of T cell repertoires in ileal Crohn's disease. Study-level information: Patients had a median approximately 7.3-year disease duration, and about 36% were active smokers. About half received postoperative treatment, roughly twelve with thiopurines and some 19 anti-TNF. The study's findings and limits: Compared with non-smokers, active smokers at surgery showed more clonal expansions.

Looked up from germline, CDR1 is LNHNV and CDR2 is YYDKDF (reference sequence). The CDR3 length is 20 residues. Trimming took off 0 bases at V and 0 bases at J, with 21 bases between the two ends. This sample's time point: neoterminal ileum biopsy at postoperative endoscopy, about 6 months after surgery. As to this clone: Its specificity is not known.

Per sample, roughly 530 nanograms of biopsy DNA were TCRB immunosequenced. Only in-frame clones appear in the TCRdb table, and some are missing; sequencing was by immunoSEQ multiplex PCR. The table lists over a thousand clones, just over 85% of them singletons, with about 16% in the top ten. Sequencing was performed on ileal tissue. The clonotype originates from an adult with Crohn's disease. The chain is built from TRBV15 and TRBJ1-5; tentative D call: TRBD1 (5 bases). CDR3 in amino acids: CATSRDPGTDFSYSNQPQHF. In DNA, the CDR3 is TGTGCCACCAGCAGAGATCCGGGGACGGATTTTTCCTATAGCAATCAGCCCCAGCATTTT.